The rows below give T cell receptor beta chains drawn from one sample of a study of control samples from healthy donors and cancer patients. This table comes from immunoSEQ multiplex PCR, and its TCRdb copy is limited to in-frame clones, with some not included. In the table there are around 68,000 clones, nearly 85% of which are singletons. Material for sequencing was blood. These TCRs come from a man aged 60-69 years in good health. Both conserved end residues are part of each CDR3. A D gene is named only where the DNA matches it firmly. Some rows mark clone size as missing; the rest say once, few, many or name a class of expanded clone.

clone_size	v_call	cdr3_length	d_call	j_call	cdr3_nt	cdr3_aa
few	TRBV7-2	14	.	TRBJ1-1	TGTGCCAGCAGCTTGTTGGGGGGGAACACTGAAGCTTTCTTT	CASSLLGGNTEAFF
.	TRBV29-1	14	TRBD1	TRBJ1-4	TGCAGCGTTGGAGGCGGGACAGGGAAAGAAAAACTGTTTTTT	CSVGGGTGKEKLFF
.	TRBV3-1/TRBV3-2	14	.	TRBJ2-2	TGTGCCAGCAGCCAGGGGGTTGGGGCCGGGGAGCTGTTTTTT	CASSQGVGAGELFF
.	TRBV5-1	18	.	TRBJ1-2	TGCGCCAGCAGCTTGGAAGGGCAAATCTCTACCTTTGGATATGGCTACACCTTC	CASSLEGQISTFGYGYTF
.	TRBV11-3	13	.	TRBJ2-7	TGTGCCAGCCGTCCCCAGAGGATCTACGAGCAGTACTTC	CASRPQRIYEQYF
once	TRBV7-2	17	TRBD2	TRBJ2-7	TGTGCCAGCAGCTTAGCTATCAGAAGCGGGATCTCCTACGAGCAGTACTTC	CASSLAIRSGISYEQYF
.	TRBV4-2	20	TRBD2	TRBJ2-3	TGTGCCAGCAGCCAAGAAAGGCGACTAGCGGGGAGGGTAGATGCAGATACGCAGTATTTT	CASSQERRLAGRVDADTQYF
.	TRBV5-6	16	.	TRBJ2-1	TGTGCCAGCAGCTTGGATTCGGGAGCGACATACAATGAGCAGTTCTTC	CASSLDSGATYNEQFF
few	TRBV28	15	.	TRBJ1-4	TGTGCCAGCAGGCGACAGTTATCAACTAATGAAAAACTGTTTTTT	CASRRQLSTNEKLFF
.	TRBV7-2	14	.	TRBJ2-7	TGTGCCAGCAGTACCACACAGGGATACTACGAGCAGTACTTC	CASSTTQGYYEQYF
.	TRBV10-3	14	TRBD1	TRBJ2-3	TGTGCCAAACAGGGGAAGGGGTACACAGATACGCAGTATTTT	CAKQGKGYTDTQYF
.	TRBV7-2	16	TRBD1	TRBJ1-6	TGTGCCAGCAGCTTATTCTGGGACAGGGGTGGTTCACCCCTCCACTTT	CASSLFWDRGGSPLHF
.	TRBV6-5	16	.	TRBJ1-6	TGTGCCAGCAGTTTACAGGGTAGCTCCTATAATTCACCCCTCCACTTT	CASSLQGSSYNSPLHF
.	TRBV24-1	16	.	TRBJ2-5	TGTGCCACCAGTGATTTACGAGGATCGTCCCTGGAGACCCAGTACTTC	CATSDLRGSSLETQYF
.	TRBV19	15	TRBD2	TRBJ2-1	TGTGCCAGTAGGAAACTAGCGGGCCTTGACAATGAGCAGTTCTTC	CASRKLAGLDNEQFF
.	TRBV30	14	TRBD1	TRBJ2-3	TGTGCCTGGACCGGGACAGGGGGTACAGATACGCAGTATTTT	CAWTGTGGTDTQYF
.	TRBV7-8	16	TRBD2	TRBJ2-1	TGTGCCAGCAGCTTAGCGTTAAGCGGGAGCTACAATGAGCAGTTCTTC	CASSLALSGSYNEQFF
.	TRBV28	16	TRBD1	TRBJ1-5	TGTGCCAGCAGCTGGGACAGGGATTCCGGCAATCAGCCCCAGCATTTT	CASSWDRDSGNQPQHF
.	TRBV5-5	13	.	TRBJ2-4	TGTGCCAGCAGTGACAGGATGCAAAACATTCAGTACTTC	CASSDRMQNIQYF
.	TRBV25-1	15	TRBD2	TRBJ2-1	TGTGCCAGCATTTCCTCGGGACTAGTGAGTTATGAGCAGTTCTTC	CASISSGLVSYEQFF
.	TRBV30	14	TRBD1	TRBJ1-1	TGTGCCTGGAGTCCCGGGACAGTGAACACTGAAGCTTTCTTT	CAWSPGTVNTEAFF
once	TRBV10-3	15	.	TRBJ1-2	TGTGCCATCAGTGAGTTAGGTAAAGGGTCGGATGGCTACACCTTC	CAISELGKGSDGYTF
.	TRBV28	15	.	TRBJ2-7	TGTGCCAGCAGTTCCCACAGGGTGAGCTCCTACGAGCAGTACTTC	CASSSHRVSSYEQYF
.	TRBV20-1	10	.	TRBJ2-5	TGCAGTGCTAGAACAGAGACCCAGTACTTC	CSARTETQYF
.	TRBV4-3	18	TRBD2	TRBJ2-5	TGCGCCAGCAGCCAAGATCTACTAGCGGGAGGGAGACAAGAGACCCAGTACTTC	CASSQDLLAGGRQETQYF
.	TRBV2	14	TRBD1	TRBJ1-2	TGTGCCAGCAGTGCACGGACAGGGTTTACTGGCTACACCTTC	CASSARTGFTGYTF
.	TRBV5-1	19	TRBD1	TRBJ1-2	TGCGCCAGCAGCTTGGGGTTCGGGACAGGGGGAGAGTCTAACTATGGCTACACCTTC	CASSLGFGTGGESNYGYTF
few	TRBV11-2	14	.	TRBJ1-3	TGTGCCAGCAGCTTAGTACCAGTTGGACACACCATATATTTT	CASSLVPVGHTIYF
.	TRBV27	15	TRBD2	TRBJ2-5	TGTGCCAGCAGTTTCCTAGCGGGAGGCGGGGAGACCCAGTACTTC	CASSFLAGGGETQYF
.	TRBV24-1	15	TRBD1	TRBJ1-3	TGTGCCACCAGTGACTCGGGACAGGGGGCAAACACCATATATTTT	CATSDSGQGANTIYF
.	TRBV24-1	10	.	TRBJ2-5	TGTGCCACCAGTGTGGAGACCCAGTACTTC	CATSVETQYF
.	TRBV6-5	15	TRBD2	TRBJ2-5	TGTGCCAGCAGTTCTCGACTAGCGGGAGAGGAGACCCAGTACTTC	CASSSRLAGEETQYF
.	TRBV7-9	15	.	TRBJ2-7	TGTGCCAGCAGCTTAGATCCCGGTCACTCCTACGAGCAGTACTTC	CASSLDPGHSYEQYF
.	TRBV6-1	16	.	TRBJ1-2	TGTGCCAGCAGTGAATGGGGGGCCTCCACTAACTATGGCTACACCTTC	CASSEWGASTNYGYTF
.	TRBV7-8	15	TRBD1	TRBJ2-2	TGTGCCAGCAGCTTCGAGACAGGGTACACCGGGGAGCTGTTTTTT	CASSFETGYTGELFF
once	TRBV18	13	.	TRBJ2-3	TGTGCCAGCTCACCACCAGCTGCCGATACGCAGTATTTT	CASSPPAADTQYF
.	TRBV30	14	.	TRBJ2-6	TGTGCCTGGAGTGGACTTTCTGGGGCCAACGTCCTGACTTTC	CAWSGLSGANVLTF
.	TRBV5-4	16	TRBD2	TRBJ2-7	TGTGCCAGCAGCCCTTCCGCCGGGACTAGCGGGTACGAGCAGTACTTC	CASSPSAGTSGYEQYF
few	TRBV18	14	TRBD1	TRBJ2-1	TGTGCCAGCTCAAGGGACAGGCTCAACAATGAGCAGTTCTTC	CASSRDRLNNEQFF
.	TRBV4-1	16	TRBD1	TRBJ1-2	TGCGCCAGCAGCCAGGATACCGGGACAGGGGGCACTGGCTACACCTTC	CASSQDTGTGGTGYTF
.	TRBV19	15	TRBD1	TRBJ2-5	TGTGCCTCGAAGCAAACCCCGGGACAGCAAGAGACCCAGTACTTC	CASKQTPGQQETQYF
.	TRBV10-3	15	.	TRBJ1-5	TGTGCCATCAGTGCATCAGGGGATAGCAATCAGCCCCAGCATTTT	CAISASGDSNQPQHF